This TCR beta chain was documented in a study of neurological immune-mediated disorders. TCRdb called the 5' RACE reads again in MiXCR, with one record for every CDR3 protein. Counted here are 39,000 or so distinct CDR3 sequences, roughly 2.5% occurring once; the ten biggest clones make up about 12%. CDR1 and CDR2 from the germline V gene are SGHAT and FQNNGV. This CDR3 is built from 16 residues. After removal of 5 bases from V and 2 bases from J, the junction contained 9 bases not matched to a gene. This clonotype showed up many times. The source material was PBMCs. The clonotype was recovered from a young man with multiple sclerosis. The V gene is TRBV11-2, the J gene TRBJ2-3; TRBD2 agrees at 8 bases. The CDR3 coding sequence is TGTGCCAGCAGCGAGGATCCGGGGGGGATCACAGATACGCAGTATTTT. This encodes CASSEDPGGITDTQYF.